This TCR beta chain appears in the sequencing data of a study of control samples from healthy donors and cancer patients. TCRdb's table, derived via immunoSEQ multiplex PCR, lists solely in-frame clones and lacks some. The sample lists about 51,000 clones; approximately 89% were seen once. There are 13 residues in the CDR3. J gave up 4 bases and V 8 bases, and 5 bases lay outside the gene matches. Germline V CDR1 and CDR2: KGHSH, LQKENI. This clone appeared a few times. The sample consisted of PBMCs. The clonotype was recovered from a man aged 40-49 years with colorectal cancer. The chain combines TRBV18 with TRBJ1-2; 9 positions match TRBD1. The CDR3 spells CASGRGQGYGYTF. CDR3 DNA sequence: TGTGCCAGCGGAAGGGGACAGGGCTATGGCTACACCTTC.